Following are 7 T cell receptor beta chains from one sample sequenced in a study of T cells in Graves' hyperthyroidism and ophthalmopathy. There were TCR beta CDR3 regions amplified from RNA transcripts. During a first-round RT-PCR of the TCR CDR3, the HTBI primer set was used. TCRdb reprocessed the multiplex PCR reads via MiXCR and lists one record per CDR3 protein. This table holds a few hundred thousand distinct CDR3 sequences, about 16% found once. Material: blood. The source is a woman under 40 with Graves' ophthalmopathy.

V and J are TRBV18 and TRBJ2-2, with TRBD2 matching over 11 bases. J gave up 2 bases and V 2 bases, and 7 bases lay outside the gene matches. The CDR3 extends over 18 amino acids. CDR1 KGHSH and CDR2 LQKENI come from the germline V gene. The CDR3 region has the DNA TGTGCCAGCTCACCAGGTAGCGGGAGGGCCATCAACACCGGGGAGCTGTTTTTT. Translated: CASSPGSGRAINTGELFF.

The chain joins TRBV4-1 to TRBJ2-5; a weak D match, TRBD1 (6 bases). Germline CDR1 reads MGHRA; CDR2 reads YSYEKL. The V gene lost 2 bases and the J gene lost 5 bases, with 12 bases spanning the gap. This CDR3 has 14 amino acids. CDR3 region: CASSQTGLRETQYF. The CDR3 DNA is TGCGCCAGCAGCCAAACAGGGTTGCGGGAGACCCAGTACTTC.

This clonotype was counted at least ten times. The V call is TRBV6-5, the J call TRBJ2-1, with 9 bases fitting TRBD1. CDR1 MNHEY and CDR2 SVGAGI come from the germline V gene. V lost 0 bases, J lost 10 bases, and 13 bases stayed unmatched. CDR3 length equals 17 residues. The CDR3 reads CASSYSSPGTGSGEQFF. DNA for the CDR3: TGTGCCAGCAGTTACTCGAGTCCCGGGACAGGGAGTGGCGAGCAGTTCTTC.

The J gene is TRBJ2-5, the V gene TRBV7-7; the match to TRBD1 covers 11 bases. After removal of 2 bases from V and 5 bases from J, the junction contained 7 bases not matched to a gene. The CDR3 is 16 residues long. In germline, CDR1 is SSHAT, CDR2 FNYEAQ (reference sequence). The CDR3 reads CASSLLGQGAGETQYF. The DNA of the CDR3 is TGTGCCAGCAGCTTACTCGGACAGGGGGCGGGGGAGACCCAGTACTTC.

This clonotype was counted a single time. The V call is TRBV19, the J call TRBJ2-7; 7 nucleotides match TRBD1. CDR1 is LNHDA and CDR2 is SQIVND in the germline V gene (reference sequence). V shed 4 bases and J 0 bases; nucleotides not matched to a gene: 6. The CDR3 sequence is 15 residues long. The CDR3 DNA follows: TGTGCCAGTAGTAAACGACAGGGAAGCTCCTACGAGCAGTACTTC. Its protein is CASSKRQGSSYEQYF.

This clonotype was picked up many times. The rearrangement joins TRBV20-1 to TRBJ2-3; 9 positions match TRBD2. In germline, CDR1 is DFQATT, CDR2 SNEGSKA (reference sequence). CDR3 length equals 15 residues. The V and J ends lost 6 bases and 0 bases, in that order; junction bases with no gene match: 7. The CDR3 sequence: CSAPLAGDSTDTQYF. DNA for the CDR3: TGCAGTGCGCCTTTAGCGGGAGATAGCACAGATACGCAGTATTTT.

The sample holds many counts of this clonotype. As DNA, the CDR3 is TGTGCCAGCAGCCAAACACCCAGACGCCCGTTCTTC. It encodes CASSQTPRRPFF. The genes are TRBV14 and TRBJ2-1, with D unclear. With 2 bases removed from V and 15 bases from J, the gap between germline ends came to 14 bases. Germline CDR1 and CDR2: SGHDN and FVKESK. The CDR3 spans 12 residues.